One sample yielded the 5 T cell receptor beta chains listed below, sequenced in a study of T cell repertoires in aging, cancer and after chemotherapy. A mixed TRB-A/B primer pool amplified rearranged TRB by multiplex touch-down PCR. TCRdb recomputed calls from the multiplex PCR reads with MiXCR, one row per CDR3 protein. The repertoire holds around 20,000 distinct CDR3 sequences, around 38% seen once, with roughly a sixth in the top ten. TCR beta rearrangements were amplified from peripheral blood genomic DNA. What was sequenced was blood. The receptors here all came from a human donor with a solid tumor.

The chain is built from TRBV5-5 and TRBJ1-6; D is unclear. V lost 1 base, J lost 7 bases, and 12 bases lay in between. This CDR3 spans 15 amino acids. In germline, CDR1 is SGHKS, CDR2 YYEKEE (reference sequence). The CDR3 loop is CASSLSVRRNSPLHF. CDR3 nucleotides: TGTGCCAGCAGCTTGTCTGTCAGGCGGAATTCACCCCTCCACTTT.

The sample holds one count of this clonotype. This chain joins TRBV12-3 or TRBV12-4 and TRBJ1-6; D perhaps matches TRBD1 (5 bases). The CDR3 has 15 residues. V shed 7 bases and J shed 8 bases, with 18 bases lying between them. Here the CDR3 reads CASTQRLRGYSPLHF. Here the CDR3 DNA reads TGTGCCAGCACCCAAAGACTTAGGGGTTATTCACCCCTCCACTTT.

The chain recombines TRBV27 with TRBJ1-1; D is possibly TRBD1 (5 bases). CDR3 length equals 13 residues. Germline CDR1 MNHEY, CDR2 SMNVEV (reference sequence). Between the trimmed V and J ends, which lost 9 bases and 1 base, there was a span of 12 bases. In DNA, the CDR3 is TGTGCCAGTTGGGGGTTTCCGAACACTGAAGCTTTCTTT. Its translation: CASWGFPNTEAFF.

The genes are TRBV9 and TRBJ2-3; tentative D call: TRBD2 (5 bases). Germline-derived CDR1 and CDR2 are SGDLS and YYNGEE. V lost 3 bases and J lost 6, with 14 bases in between. This CDR3 contains 14 residues. CDR3 DNA sequence: TGTGCCAGCAGCGGGTGGGGAACGGGGGATACGCAGTATTTT. It codes for CASSGWGTGDTQYF. The full variable domain, rest sourced from reference TRBV9 and TRBJ2-3, is DSGVTQTPKHLITATGQRVTLRCSPRSGDLSVYWYQQSLDQGLQFLIQYYNGEERAKGNILERFSAQQFPDLHSELNLSSLELGDSALYFCASSGWGTGDTQYFGPGTRLTVL.

The CDR3 region has the DNA TGTGCCAGCAGTTTATCGGGGGACAGAGTCTATAGCAATCAGCCCCAGCATTTT. Its protein product is CASSLSGDRVYSNQPQHF. The V and J genes are TRBV27 and TRBJ1-5, with 7 bases matching TRBD1. Germline CDR1 reads MNHEY; CDR2 reads SMNVEV (reference sequence). Losses at the gene ends were 0 bases for V and 0 bases for J; bases not matched to a gene: 8. The CDR3 length is 18 residues.